One sample yielded the 26 T cell receptor beta chains listed below, sequenced in a study of T cell changes during pregnancy in multiple sclerosis. Measured with immunoSEQ multiplex PCR; TCRdb has only the in-frame clones, and not every one. The sample consists of 50,000 to 65,000 clones, about 94% of them appearing once. Here the sequenced sample was CD8+ T cells from peripheral blood mononuclear cells, taken in the second trimester of pregnancy. The receptors were sampled from a female donor with multiple sclerosis, enrolled in a pregnancy study.

The rearrangement uses TRBV4-2 and TRBJ1-5; no definite D call. The CDR3 is made up of 13 amino acids. Germline CDR1 LGHNA, CDR2 YNFKEQ. V was trimmed by 5 bases and J by 0 bases, leaving 5 bases between them. The chain's CDR3 is CASSSNSNQPQHF. The CDR3 DNA reads as TGTGCCAGCAGCTCTAATAGCAATCAGCCCCAGCATTTT.

The rearrangement links TRBV5-4 to TRBJ2-3; TRBD2 matches 9 bases. Unmatched junction bases numbered 11, after V lost 6 bases and J lost 0 bases. Looked up from germline, CDR1 is SGHNT and CDR2 is YYREEE (reference sequence). This CDR3 spans 17 amino acids. CDR3 DNA sequence: TGTGCCAGCACCCTGGGGGGGGCGGGAGGGAGCACAGATACGCAGTATTTT. It is translated as CASTLGGAGGSTDTQYF.

The V call is TRBV27, the J call TRBJ2-7; TRBD1 matches 7 bases. This CDR3 is built from 15 residues. The trim removed 2 bases at V and 1 base at J, leaving 5 bases unmatched. The germline CDR1 and CDR2 sequences are MNHEY and SMNVEV (reference sequence). CDR3: CASSLDRANSYEQYF. CDR3 bases: TGTGCCAGCAGTTTAGACAGGGCGAATTCCTACGAGCAGTACTTC.

V gene TRBV27 combines with J gene TRBJ1-1; D gene unclear. The germline V and J ends were trimmed by 3 bases and 6 bases, with 8 bases remaining between them. Looked up from germline, CDR1 is MNHEY and CDR2 is SMNVEV (reference sequence). The CDR3 consists of 12 residues. CDR3 nucleotides: TGTGCCAGCAGTTTCAGGTGGCCTGAAGCTTTCTTT. Translating it yields CASSFRWPEAFF.

This sequence joins TRBV6-6 and TRBJ1-1; the D is unclear. The CDR3 runs 12 residues. Germline CDR1 and CDR2: MNHNY and SVGAGI (reference sequence). V was cut by 7 bases and J by 1 base, with 7 bases left in between. The CDR3 DNA reads as TGTGCCAGCAAAGCTTCGAACACTGAAGCTTTCTTT. This codes for CASKASNTEAFF.

The chain has TRBV11-2 and TRBJ1-3, with no clear D. The CDR3 is 14 residues long. From germline, CDR1 is SGHAT and CDR2 FQNNGV. V was clipped by 4 bases and J by 5 bases, with 12 bases between them. The CDR3 here is CASSSKDFRNTIYF. In DNA form, the CDR3 reads TGTGCCAGCAGCTCCAAGGACTTTCGAAACACCATATATTTT.

V and J are TRBV28 and TRBJ2-7; 7 bases map to TRBD1. Trimming removed 1 base from V and 4 bases from J; junction bases left unmatched: 10. The CDR3 extends over 16 amino acids. Germline CDR1 reads MDHEN; CDR2 reads SYDVKM. The CDR3 reads CASSLYAPDRVYEQYF. CDR3 bases: TGTGCCAGCAGTTTATACGCCCCCGACAGGGTATACGAGCAGTACTTC.

This rearrangement joins TRBV6-6 to TRBJ2-3; TRBD2 matches 9 bases. The V gene's germline CDR1 is MNHNY and CDR2 SVGAGI (reference sequence). There are 15 residues in the CDR3. V trimming: 2 bases; J trimming: 5 bases; junction bases outside the gene matches: 5. As DNA, the CDR3 is TGTGCCAGCAGTTACAAGCGGGAGGTGGGAGATACGCAGTATTTT. Protein product: CASSYKREVGDTQYF.

V and J are TRBV6-4 and TRBJ1-1, with 8 bases fitting TRBD1. Germline loops: CDR1 MRHNA, CDR2 SNTAGT. This CDR3 contains 13 residues. The J segment lost 4 bases and the V segment lost 4 bases, leaving 2 bases of the junction unmatched. The CDR3 sequence is CASSGTGGTEAFF. The CDR3 nucleotides read TGTGCCAGCAGTGGTACAGGGGGCACTGAAGCTTTCTTT.

The V and J genes are TRBV28 and TRBJ2-7; 8 positions match TRBD1. CDR1 is MDHEN, CDR2 SYDVKM, per germline. This CDR3 has 14 amino acids. V lost 6 bases and J lost 0; bases outside the gene matches: 4. In DNA form, the CDR3 reads TGTGCCAGCAGGGACAGGGAGTACTCCTACGAGCAGTACTTC. Its translation is CASRDREYSYEQYF.

The chain is built from TRBV30 and TRBJ1-2, with no clear D. With 0 bases removed from V and 8 bases from J, the gap between germline ends came to 16 bases. The CDR3 spans 14 residues. The germline CDR1 and CDR2 sequences are GTSNPN and SVGIG (reference sequence). DNA for the CDR3: TGTGCCTGGAGTGTACTGGCAGGTTCATTCGGCTACACCTTC. Its protein is CAWSVLAGSFGYTF.

This chain links TRBV7-6 with TRBJ2-7; 7 positions match TRBD1. From germline, CDR1 is SGHVS and CDR2 FNYEAQ. The V and J ends lost 5 bases and 2 bases, in that order; junction bases with no gene match: 6. This CDR3 is built from 14 residues. CDR3 region: CASSPRQGPYEQYF. For the CDR3, the DNA is TGTGCCAGCAGCCCCCGACAGGGACCCTACGAGCAGTACTTC.

This rearrangement joins TRBV19 to TRBJ1-1; unclear D gene. The CDR3 runs to 14 residues. Germline V gene sequence: CDR1 LNHDA, CDR2 SQIVND (reference sequence). V was trimmed by 3 bases and J by 1 base, leaving 9 bases between them. The chain's CDR3 is CASSIGSQNTEAFF. The CDR3 DNA reads as TGTGCCAGTAGTATCGGGTCCCAGAACACTGAAGCTTTCTTT.

This clone has just a few counts. The rearrangement uses TRBV27 and TRBJ2-7; D might be TRBD2 (6 bases). The V end lost 0 bases, the J end lost 6 bases, and 15 bases lay between the germline ends. CDR1 is MNHEY and CDR2 is SMNVEV in the germline V gene (reference sequence). There are 15 residues in the CDR3. This CDR3 reads CASSLSPGRAAEQYF. The CDR3 DNA reads as TGTGCCAGCAGTTTATCTCCCGGGAGAGCGGCCGAGCAGTACTTC.

The rearrangement links TRBV28 to TRBJ1-1, with TRBD1 as a possible D gene (6 bases). V gave up 5 bases and J gave up 0 bases, with 19 bases separating them. Germline lookup yields CDR1 MDHEN and CDR2 SYDVKM. The CDR3 runs 17 residues. The CDR3, as DNA: TGTGCCAGCAGTATCGAGGACAGAACTTACATGAACACTGAAGCTTTCTTT. Its translation: CASSIEDRTYMNTEAFF. Drawing the rest from reference TRBV28 and TRBJ1-1, the complete variable domain is DVKVTQSSRYLVKRTGEKVFLECVQDMDHENMFWYRQDPGLGLRLIYFSYDVKMKEKGDIPEGYSVSREKKERFSLILESASTNQTSMYLCASSIEDRTYMNTEAFFGQGTRLTVV.

The rearrangement uses TRBV2 and TRBJ1-2; D perhaps matches TRBD1 (5 bases). Trimming took off 6 bases at V and 8 bases at J, with 22 bases between the two ends. Germline V lookup: CDR1 SNHLY, CDR2 FYNNEI. This CDR3 has 15 amino acids. CDR3 sequence (DNA): TGTGCCAGCAGGACAGCCCCCGACATGGGGAAGGGCTACACCTTC. It specifies CASRTAPDMGKGYTF.

This sequence joins TRBV15 and TRBJ2-7; D is ambiguous. CDR3 length: 14 amino acids. Germline V gene sequence: CDR1 LNHNV, CDR2 YYDKDF (reference sequence). The V and J ends lost 0 bases and 5 bases respectively, with 11 bases between them. The CDR3 spells CATSREEFADEQYF. CDR3 sequence (DNA): TGTGCCACCAGCAGAGAGGAGTTTGCAGACGAGCAGTACTTC.

The V gene is TRBV7-9, the J gene TRBJ1-4; 9 nucleotides line up with TRBD1. Germline V CDR1 and CDR2: SEHNR, FQNEAQ (reference sequence). With 5 bases clipped from V and 4 bases from J, the junction kept 14 bases outside the gene matches. The CDR3 is made up of 18 amino acids. For the CDR3, the DNA is TGTGCCAGCAGCCTCAAGGGACAGGGCTCCTTTCTTAATGAAAAACTGTTTTTT. This codes for CASSLKGQGSFLNEKLFF. The full variable domain, with the rest looked up from reference TRBV7-9 and TRBJ1-4, is DTGVSQNPRHKITKRGQNVTFRCDPISEHNRLYWYRQTLGQGPEFLTYFQNEAQLEKSRLLSDRFSAERPKGSFSTLEIQRTEQGDSAMYLCASSLKGQGSFLNEKLFFGSGTQLSVL.

A single count supports this clone. The chain employs TRBV7-9 and TRBJ2-2; 10 nucleotides line up with TRBD2. The CDR3 spans 18 residues. Germline CDR1 SEHNR, CDR2 FQNEAQ (reference sequence). The ends lost 2 bases at V and 4 bases at J; junction bases unmatched: 10. CDR3 region: CASSLKAASGRRTGELFF. DNA of the CDR3: TGTGCCAGCAGCTTAAAGGCCGCTAGCGGGAGACGCACCGGGGAGCTGTTTTTT. Supplemented by reference TRBV7-9 and TRBJ2-2, the full variable domain reads DTGVSQNPRHKITKRGQNVTFRCDPISEHNRLYWYRQTLGQGPEFLTYFQNEAQLEKSRLLSDRFSAERPKGSFSTLEIQRTEQGDSAMYLCASSLKAASGRRTGELFFGEGSRLTVL.

The rearrangement uses TRBV6-1 and TRBJ2-3, with a weak D call TRBD1 (5 bases). Germline V lookup: CDR1 MNHNS, CDR2 SASEGT. Trimming shortened V by 0 bases and J by 4 bases, and 11 bases separated the two germline ends. The CDR3 is 15 residues long. Here the CDR3 DNA reads TGTGCCAGCAGTGAAGCGCAGGGATCGGCAGATACGCAGTATTTT. Its protein product is CASSEAQGSADTQYF.

This clone was recorded only once. The rearrangement links TRBV29-1 to TRBJ2-1; 9 bases are shared with TRBD1. This CDR3 is built from 13 residues. Germline lookup yields CDR1 SQVTM and CDR2 ANQGSEA. Trimming removed 4 bases from V and 8 bases from J; junction bases left unmatched: 6. The CDR3 reads CSVGGTGLDEQFF. The CDR3 DNA reads as TGCAGCGTTGGGGGGACAGGGCTGGATGAGCAGTTCTTC.

This chain links TRBV7-3 with TRBJ2-2; D call uncertain. In germline, CDR1 is SGHTA, CDR2 FQGTGA. Trimming shortened V by 2 bases and J by 3 bases, and 7 bases separated the two germline ends. The CDR3 covers 14 residues. The CDR3 protein is CASSLGLHTGELFF. The CDR3 DNA follows: TGTGCCAGCAGCTTAGGGCTTCACACCGGGGAGCTGTTTTTT.

The rearrangement uses TRBV30 and TRBJ1-5; 7 nucleotides line up with TRBD1. There are 14 residues in the CDR3. Germline V lookup: CDR1 GTSNPN, CDR2 SVGIG (reference sequence). V was clipped by 0 bases and J by 4 bases; unmatched bases: 3. CDR3: CAWSVGTENQPQHF. In DNA, the CDR3 is TGTGCCTGGAGTGTAGGGACAGAAAATCAGCCCCAGCATTTT.

The chain employs TRBV2 and TRBJ1-5; D remains unclear. Trimming removed 3 bases from V and 0 bases from J, with 12 bases in between. The CDR3 length is 16 residues. CDR1 and CDR2 from the germline V gene are SNHLY and FYNNEI. CDR3 nucleotides: TGTGCCAGCAGTGACCCCGGGTCGTATAGCAATCAGCCCCAGCATTTT. Translating gives CASSDPGSYSNQPQHF.

This clone turned up a few times. This sequence joins TRBV5-5 and TRBJ2-1, with 7 bases fitting TRBD2. This CDR3 contains 18 residues. The germline V gene has CDR1 SGHKS and CDR2 YYEKEE (reference sequence). The trim removed 0 bases at V and 4 bases at J, leaving 13 bases unmatched. CDR3 region: CASSLGLAGDGSYNEQFF. CDR3 nucleotides: TGTGCCAGCAGCTTGGGGTTGGCGGGGGACGGTTCTTACAATGAGCAGTTCTTC.

The V gene is TRBV15, the J gene TRBJ2-6, with D possibly being TRBD1 (6 bases). V was trimmed by 3 bases and J by 0 bases, leaving 9 bases between them. CDR1 and CDR2 (germline): LNHNV, YYDKDF (reference sequence). The CDR3 runs to 16 residues. The CDR3 protein is CATSRHRDSGANVLTF. The CDR3 DNA reads as TGTGCCACCAGCAGGCACAGGGACTCTGGGGCCAACGTCCTGACTTTC.